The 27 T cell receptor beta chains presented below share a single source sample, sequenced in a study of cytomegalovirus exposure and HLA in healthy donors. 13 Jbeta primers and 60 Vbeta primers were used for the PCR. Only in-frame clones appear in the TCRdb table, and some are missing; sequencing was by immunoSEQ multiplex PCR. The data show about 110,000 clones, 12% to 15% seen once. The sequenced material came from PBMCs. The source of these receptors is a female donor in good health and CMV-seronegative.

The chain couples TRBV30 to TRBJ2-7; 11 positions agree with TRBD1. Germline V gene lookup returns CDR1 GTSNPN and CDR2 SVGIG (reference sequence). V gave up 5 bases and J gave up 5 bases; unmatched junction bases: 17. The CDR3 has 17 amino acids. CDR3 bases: TGTGCCTGGCATCGGTTAAACCGGGACAGGGGGATCCACGAGCAGTACTTC. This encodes CAWHRLNRDRGIHEQYF.

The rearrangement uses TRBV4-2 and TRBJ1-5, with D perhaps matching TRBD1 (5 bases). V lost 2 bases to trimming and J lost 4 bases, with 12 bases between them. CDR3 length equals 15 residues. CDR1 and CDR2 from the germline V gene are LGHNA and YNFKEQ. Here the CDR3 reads CASSQKGRDNQPQHF. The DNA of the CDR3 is TGTGCCAGCAGCCAAAAAGGCAGGGATAATCAGCCCCAGCATTTT.

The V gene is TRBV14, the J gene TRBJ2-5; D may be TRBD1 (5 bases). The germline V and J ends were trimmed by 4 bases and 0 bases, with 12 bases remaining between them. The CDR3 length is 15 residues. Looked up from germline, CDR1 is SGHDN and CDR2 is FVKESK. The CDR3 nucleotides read TGTGCCAGCAGCCCCGGACATGTCTACCAAGAGACCCAGTACTTC. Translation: CASSPGHVYQETQYF.

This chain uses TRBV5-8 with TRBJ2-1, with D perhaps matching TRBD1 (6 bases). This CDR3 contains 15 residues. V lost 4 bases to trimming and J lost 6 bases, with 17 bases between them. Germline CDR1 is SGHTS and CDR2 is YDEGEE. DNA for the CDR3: TGTGCCAGCAGCAAAGAAGGCACGACAGGCAATGAGCAGTTCTTC. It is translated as CASSKEGTTGNEQFF. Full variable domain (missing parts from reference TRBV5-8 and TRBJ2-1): EAGVTQSPTHLIKTRGQQATLRCSPISGHTSVYWYQQALGLGLQFLLWYDEGEERNRGNFPPRFSGRQFPNYSSELNVNALELEDSALYLCASSKEGTTGNEQFFGPGTRLTVL.

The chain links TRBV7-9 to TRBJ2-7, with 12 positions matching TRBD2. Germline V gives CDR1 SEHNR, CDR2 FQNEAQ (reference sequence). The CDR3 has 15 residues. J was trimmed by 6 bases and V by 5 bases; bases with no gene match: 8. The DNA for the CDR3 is TGTGCCAGCAGCCCTAGCGGGAGGGCCCAGGGCGAGCAGTACTTC. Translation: CASSPSGRAQGEQYF.

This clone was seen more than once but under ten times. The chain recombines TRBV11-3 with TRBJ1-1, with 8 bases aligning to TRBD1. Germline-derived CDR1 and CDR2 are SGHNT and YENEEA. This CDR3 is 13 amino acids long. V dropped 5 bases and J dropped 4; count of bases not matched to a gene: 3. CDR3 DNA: TGTGCCAGCAGCCTGGACAGGGTCACTGAAGCTTTCTTT. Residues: CASSLDRVTEAFF.

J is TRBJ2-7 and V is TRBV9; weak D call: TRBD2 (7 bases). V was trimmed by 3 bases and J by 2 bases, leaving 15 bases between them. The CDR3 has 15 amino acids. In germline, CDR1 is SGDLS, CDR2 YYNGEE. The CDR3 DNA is TGTGCCAGCAGCGAAGAGGGAGGGGGTACCTACGAGCAGTACTTC. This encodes CASSEEGGGTYEQYF.

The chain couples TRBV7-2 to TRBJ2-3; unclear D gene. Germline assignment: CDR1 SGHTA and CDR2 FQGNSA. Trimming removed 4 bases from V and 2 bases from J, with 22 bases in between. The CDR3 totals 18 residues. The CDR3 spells CASSSPLRPGSITDTQYF. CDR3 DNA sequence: TGTGCCAGCAGCTCCCCCCTTAGGCCAGGCTCAATCACAGATACGCAGTATTTT.

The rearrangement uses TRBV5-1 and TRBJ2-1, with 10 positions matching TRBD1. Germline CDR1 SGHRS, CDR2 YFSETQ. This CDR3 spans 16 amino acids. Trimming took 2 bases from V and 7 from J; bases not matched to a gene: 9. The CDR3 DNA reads TGCGCCAGCAGCTTTATGCCGGTGGGACAGGGGAATGAGCAGTTCTTC. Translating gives CASSFMPVGQGNEQFF.

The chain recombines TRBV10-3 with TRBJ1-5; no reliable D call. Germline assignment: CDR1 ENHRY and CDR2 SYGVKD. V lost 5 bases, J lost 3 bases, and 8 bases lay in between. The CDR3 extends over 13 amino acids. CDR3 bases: TGTGCCATCAGTCCGGGAGCCAATCAGCCCCAGCATTTT. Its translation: CAISPGANQPQHF.

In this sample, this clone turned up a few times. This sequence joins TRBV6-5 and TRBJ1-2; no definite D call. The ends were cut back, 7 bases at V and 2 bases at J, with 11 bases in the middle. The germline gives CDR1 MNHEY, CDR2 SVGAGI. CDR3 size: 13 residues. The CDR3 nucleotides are TGTGCCAGCACAATCGACGGGAACTATGGCTACACCTTC. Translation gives CASTIDGNYGYTF.

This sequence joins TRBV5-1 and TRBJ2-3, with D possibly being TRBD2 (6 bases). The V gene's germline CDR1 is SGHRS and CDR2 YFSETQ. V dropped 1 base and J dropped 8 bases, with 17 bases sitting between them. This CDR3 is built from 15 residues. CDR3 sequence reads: CASSLIAEEGSTQYF. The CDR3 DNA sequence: TGCGCCAGCAGCTTGATAGCGGAGGAGGGGAGTACGCAGTATTTT.

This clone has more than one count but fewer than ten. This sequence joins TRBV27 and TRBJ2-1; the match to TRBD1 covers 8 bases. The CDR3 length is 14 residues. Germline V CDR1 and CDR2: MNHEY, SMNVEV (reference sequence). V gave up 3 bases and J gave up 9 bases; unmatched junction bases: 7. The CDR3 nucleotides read TGTGCCAGCAGTTTCAGACAGGGGATAACTGAGCAGTTCTTC. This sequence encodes CASSFRQGITEQFF.

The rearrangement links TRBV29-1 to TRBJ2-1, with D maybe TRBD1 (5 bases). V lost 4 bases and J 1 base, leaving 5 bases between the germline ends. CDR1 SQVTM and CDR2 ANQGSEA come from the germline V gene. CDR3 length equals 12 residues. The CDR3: CSVGQSYNEQFF. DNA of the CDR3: TGCAGCGTTGGACAGTCCTACAATGAGCAGTTCTTC.

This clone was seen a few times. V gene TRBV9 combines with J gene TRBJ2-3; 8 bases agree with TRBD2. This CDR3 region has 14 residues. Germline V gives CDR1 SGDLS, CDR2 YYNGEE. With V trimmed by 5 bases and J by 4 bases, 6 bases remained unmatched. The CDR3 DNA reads TGTGCCAGCAGAGGGCGGGGGGAATCAGATACGCAGTATTTT. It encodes CASRGRGESDTQYF.

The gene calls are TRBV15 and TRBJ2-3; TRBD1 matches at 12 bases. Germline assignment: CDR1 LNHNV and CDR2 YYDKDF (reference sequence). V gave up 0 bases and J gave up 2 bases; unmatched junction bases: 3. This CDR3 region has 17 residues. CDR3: CATSREGTGGVTDTQYF. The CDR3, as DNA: TGTGCCACCAGCAGAGAAGGGACAGGGGGCGTCACAGATACGCAGTATTTT.

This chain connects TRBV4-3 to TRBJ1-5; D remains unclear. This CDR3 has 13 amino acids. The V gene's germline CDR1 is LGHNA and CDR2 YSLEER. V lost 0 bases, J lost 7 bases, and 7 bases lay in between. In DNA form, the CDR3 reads TGCGCCAGCAGCCAAGACCGGGTCCAGCCCCAGCATTTT. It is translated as CASSQDRVQPQHF.

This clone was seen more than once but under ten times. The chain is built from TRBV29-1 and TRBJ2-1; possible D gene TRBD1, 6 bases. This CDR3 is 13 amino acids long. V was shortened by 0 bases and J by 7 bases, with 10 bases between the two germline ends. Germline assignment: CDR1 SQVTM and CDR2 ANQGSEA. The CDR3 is CSVEDQRGNEQFF. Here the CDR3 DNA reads TGCAGCGTTGAAGATCAGAGGGGGAATGAGCAGTTCTTC.

The CDR3 region is CASSPSDPPYGYTF. Here the CDR3 DNA reads TGTGCCAGCAGCCCCAGCGATCCGCCCTATGGCTACACCTTC. V usage is TRBV11-2 and J usage is TRBJ1-2; D gene unclear. Trimming took 5 bases from V and 4 from J, leaving 14 bases between them. CDR3 length equals 14 residues. Germline CDR1 reads SGHAT; CDR2 reads FQNNGV.

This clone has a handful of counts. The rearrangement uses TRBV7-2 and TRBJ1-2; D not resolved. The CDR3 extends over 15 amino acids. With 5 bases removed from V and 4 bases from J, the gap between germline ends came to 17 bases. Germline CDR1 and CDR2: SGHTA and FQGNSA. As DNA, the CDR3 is TGTGCCAGCAGCGCCGAGGCAGCCGACCTCTATGGCTACACCTTC. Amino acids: CASSAEAADLYGYTF.

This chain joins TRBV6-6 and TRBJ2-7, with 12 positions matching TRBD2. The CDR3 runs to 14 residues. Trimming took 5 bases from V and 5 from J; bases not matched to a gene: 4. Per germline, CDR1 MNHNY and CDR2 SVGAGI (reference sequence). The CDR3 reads CASSTTSGSNEQYF. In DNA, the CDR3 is TGTGCCAGCAGTACGACTAGCGGGAGCAACGAGCAGTACTTC.

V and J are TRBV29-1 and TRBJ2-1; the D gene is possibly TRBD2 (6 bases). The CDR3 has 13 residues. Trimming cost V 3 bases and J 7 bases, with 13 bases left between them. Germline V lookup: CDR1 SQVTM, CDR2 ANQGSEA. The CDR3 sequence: CSVEAGSLNEQFF. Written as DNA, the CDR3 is TGCAGCGTTGAGGCCGGGAGTTTGAATGAGCAGTTCTTC.

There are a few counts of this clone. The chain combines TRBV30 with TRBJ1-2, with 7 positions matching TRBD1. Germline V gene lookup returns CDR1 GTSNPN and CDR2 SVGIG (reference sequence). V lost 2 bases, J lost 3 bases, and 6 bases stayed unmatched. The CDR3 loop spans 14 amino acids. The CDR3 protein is CAWSIRQGHYGYTF. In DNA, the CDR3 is TGTGCCTGGAGTATCCGACAGGGCCACTATGGCTACACCTTC. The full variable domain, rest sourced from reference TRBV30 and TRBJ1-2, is SQTIHQWPATLVQPVGSPLSLECTVEGTSNPNLYWYRQAAGRGLQLLFYSVGIGQISSEVPQNLSASRPQDRQFILSSKKLLLSDSGFYLCAWSIRQGHYGYTFGSGTRLTVV.

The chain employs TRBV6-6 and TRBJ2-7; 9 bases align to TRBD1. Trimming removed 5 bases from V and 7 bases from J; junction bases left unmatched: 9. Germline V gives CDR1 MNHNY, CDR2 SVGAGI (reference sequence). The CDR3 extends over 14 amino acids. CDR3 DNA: TGTGCCAGCAGTCAAACAGGGGGCCCTTTGGAGCAGTACTTC. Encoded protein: CASSQTGGPLEQYF.

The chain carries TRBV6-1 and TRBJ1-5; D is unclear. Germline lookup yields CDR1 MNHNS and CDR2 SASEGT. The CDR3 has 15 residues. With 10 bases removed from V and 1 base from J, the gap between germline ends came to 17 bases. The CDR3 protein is CATTVRSGSNQPQHF. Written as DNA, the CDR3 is TGTGCCACCACCGTCAGGTCGGGAAGCAATCAGCCCCAGCATTTT.

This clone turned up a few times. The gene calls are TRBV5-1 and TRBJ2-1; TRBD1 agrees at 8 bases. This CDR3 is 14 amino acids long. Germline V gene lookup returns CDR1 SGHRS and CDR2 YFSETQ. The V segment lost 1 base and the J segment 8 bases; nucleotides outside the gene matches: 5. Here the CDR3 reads CASSLQGAVDEQFF. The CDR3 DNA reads TGCGCCAGCAGCTTGCAGGGGGCTGTGGATGAGCAGTTCTTC.

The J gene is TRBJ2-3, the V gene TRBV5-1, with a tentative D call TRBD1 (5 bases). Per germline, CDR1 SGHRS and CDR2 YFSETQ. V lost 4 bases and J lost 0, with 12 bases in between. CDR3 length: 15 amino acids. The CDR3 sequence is CASSRTRVSTDTQYF. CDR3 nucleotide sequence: TGCGCCAGCAGCCGCACCAGGGTGAGCACAGATACGCAGTATTTT.